One and the same sample provided the 32 T cell receptor beta chains below, sequenced in a study of OX40 agonist ivuxolimab in advanced cancers. Repertoires were generated with immunoSEQ multiplex PCR, while TCRdb's copy carries only in-frame clones and drops some. The sample has some 76,000 clones, over 90% seen once. The specimen comprised CD4+ or CD8+ T cells sorted from blood, sampled in a trial of the OX40 agonist ivuxolimab. The receptors shown here come from an adult with an advanced solid tumor such as melanoma, head and neck, liver or kidney cancer.

V usage is TRBV4-1 and J usage is TRBJ1-2, with D unresolved. V gave up 2 bases and J gave up 7 bases, with 20 bases separating them. There are 16 residues in the CDR3. Germline CDR1 and CDR2: MGHRA and YSYEKL. The CDR3 coding sequence is TGCGCCAGCAGCCAAAATTTTCTCGGGGAATTTTCTGGCTACACCTTC. Amino acids: CASSQNFLGEFSGYTF.

This chain joins TRBV7-7 and TRBJ2-3; no clear D. Per germline, CDR1 SSHAT and CDR2 FNYEAQ (reference sequence). Trimming left V 3 bases short and J 2 bases short, with 9 bases between. The length of the CDR3 is 14 residues. CDR3 residues: CASSLSRLTDTQYF. The CDR3 DNA follows: TGTGCCAGCAGCTTGTCCCGTCTCACAGATACGCAGTATTTT.

This chain links TRBV27 with TRBJ2-5; TRBD2 agrees at 14 bases. Per germline, CDR1 MNHEY and CDR2 SMNVEV (reference sequence). This CDR3 comprises 17 residues. The trim removed 8 bases at V and 7 bases at J, leaving 15 bases unmatched. CDR3 in amino acids: CASAPGLAGASKGTQYF. Here the CDR3 DNA reads TGTGCCAGCGCGCCGGGACTAGCGGGGGCGTCTAAAGGGACCCAGTACTTC.

The V call is TRBV7-8, the J call TRBJ2-2; 10 bases fit TRBD2. The CDR3 totals 17 residues. Per the germline V gene, CDR1 is SGHVS and CDR2 is FQNEAQ. With V trimmed by 3 bases and J by 7 bases, 11 bases remained unmatched. The CDR3 nucleotides read TGTGCCAGCAGCTTGTCACTTAGCGGGAGGCCGGGCGGGGAGCTGTTTTTT. Its protein product is CASSLSLSGRPGGELFF.

The rearrangement joins TRBV4-1 to TRBJ2-5, with TRBD1 matching over 9 bases. The CDR3 covers 14 residues. V lost 3 bases, J lost 5 bases, and 4 bases stayed unmatched. From germline, CDR1 is MGHRA and CDR2 YSYEKL. For the CDR3, the DNA is TGCGCCAGCAGCCAGATACAGGGGGCTGAGACCCAGTACTTC. Amino acid sequence: CASSQIQGAETQYF.

The V gene is TRBV29-1, the J gene TRBJ2-3; maybe TRBD2 (6 bases). The V gene's germline CDR1 is SQVTM and CDR2 ANQGSEA. Trimming removed 7 bases at V and 2 bases at J, with 13 bases between. This CDR3 region has 13 residues. The CDR3 nucleotides are TGCAGCGAAACGCGGGGAGTCACAGATACGCAGTATTTT. It encodes CSETRGVTDTQYF.

The J gene is TRBJ2-7, the V gene TRBV11-2; TRBD1 aligns across 8 bases. The CDR3 covers 14 residues. V dropped 5 bases and J dropped 3; count of bases not matched to a gene: 6. CDR1 is SGHAT, CDR2 FQNNGV, per germline. The CDR3 bases are TGTGCCAGCAGCCAAAGGGGGACAGGCTACGAGCAGTACTTC. Protein: CASSQRGTGYEQYF.

The genes are TRBV27 and TRBJ2-5; 10 bases align to TRBD2. The CDR3 contains 16 residues. CDR1 is MNHEY and CDR2 is SMNVEV in the germline V gene (reference sequence). The junction had 7 bases not matched to a gene; V was cut back by 5 bases and J by 1 base. The CDR3 sequence: CASSRRTSGVQETQYF. For the CDR3, the DNA is TGTGCCAGCAGTCGCAGGACTAGCGGAGTCCAAGAGACCCAGTACTTC.

This chain connects TRBV5-1 to TRBJ2-2, with D unclear. Germline V gene data show CDR1 as SGHRS and CDR2 as YFSETQ. CDR3 length: 11 residues. V shed 6 bases and J shed 7 bases, with 7 bases lying between them. Here the CDR3 reads CASKGGGELFF. The CDR3 coding sequence is TGCGCCAGCAAGGGTGGCGGGGAGCTGTTTTTT.

This chain connects TRBV27 to TRBJ1-2; D is perhaps TRBD1 (6 bases). The germline gives CDR1 MNHEY, CDR2 SMNVEV (reference sequence). This CDR3 contains 15 residues. Trimming took off 0 bases at V and 2 bases at J, with 10 bases between the two ends. In DNA, the CDR3 is TGTGCCAGCAGTTTATCCGGACAGAAAAACTATGGCTACACCTTC. Its protein product is CASSLSGQKNYGYTF.

The chain has TRBV9 and TRBJ1-1; D remains unclear. The CDR3 runs 13 residues. Trimming shortened V by 4 bases and J by 1 base, and 8 bases separated the two germline ends. The germline V gene has CDR1 SGDLS and CDR2 YYNGEE. CDR3 in amino acids: CASSPTRNTEAFF. CDR3 coding DNA: TGTGCCAGCAGCCCTACCAGGAACACTGAAGCTTTCTTT.

This clone was observed once. V gene TRBV9 combines with J gene TRBJ2-1; no firm D call. V gave up 4 bases and J gave up 0 bases, with 14 bases separating them. Germline loops: CDR1 SGDLS, CDR2 YYNGEE. The CDR3 length is 16 residues. CDR3 nucleotide sequence: TGTGCCAGCAGCCTGCGAGGCCCCGGCTCCTACAATGAGCAGTTCTTC. Translation: CASSLRGPGSYNEQFF.

This chain connects TRBV18 to TRBJ1-6; D gene uncertain. This CDR3 region has 15 residues. V gave up 6 bases and J gave up 9 bases, with 18 bases separating them. CDR1 KGHSH and CDR2 LQKENI come from the germline V gene. CDR3 nucleotide sequence: TGTGCCAGCTCCCCAAGGCTTTCTAATTCTTCACCCCTCCACTTT. It translates to CASSPRLSNSSPLHF.

In DNA form, the CDR3 reads TGTGCCAGCAGCCCAGAGGGTACCTCCTACGAGCAGTACTTC. As protein: CASSPEGTSYEQYF. The rearrangement joins TRBV9 to TRBJ2-7, with D perhaps matching TRBD2 (5 bases). V was cut by 4 bases and J by 0 bases, with 11 bases left in between. CDR3 length: 14 amino acids. CDR1 and CDR2 from the germline V gene are SGDLS and YYNGEE.

The chain couples TRBV30 to TRBJ1-3; no reliable D call. V gave up 1 base and J gave up 0 bases, with 7 bases separating them. Germline loops: CDR1 GTSNPN, CDR2 SVGIG (reference sequence). This CDR3 spans 14 amino acids. CDR3 in DNA: TGTGCCTGGAGTGCGGACGGCTCTGGAAACACCATATATTTT. This gives the protein CAWSADGSGNTIYF. Supplemented by reference TRBV30 and TRBJ1-3, the full variable domain reads SQTIHQWPATLVQPVGSPLSLECTVEGTSNPNLYWYRQAAGRGLQLLFYSVGIGQISSEVPQNLSASRPQDRQFILSSKKLLLSDSGFYLCAWSADGSGNTIYFGEGSWLTVV.

This chain links TRBV2 with TRBJ2-7; 9 positions match TRBD1. Germline values: CDR1 SNHLY, CDR2 FYNNEI. This CDR3 is 16 amino acids long. With V trimmed by 2 bases and J by 5 bases, 10 bases remained unmatched. CDR3 DNA sequence: TGTGCCAGCAGTGAAATTATCAGGACAGGGGTCCACGAGCAGTACTTC. Translation gives CASSEIIRTGVHEQYF.

The count of this clone is one. This chain joins TRBV21-1 and TRBJ1-2; TRBD1, as called in the table, went unchecked against the DNA. TRBV21-1 is deemed a pseudogene. CDR3 length equals 14 residues. CDR3 sequence (DNA): TGTGCCAGCAGCAAAGTGGCAGGGAACTATGGCTACACCTTC. It yields the protein CASSKVAGNYGYTF.

V gene TRBV30 combines with J gene TRBJ1-5; 7 nucleotides agree with TRBD1. The V and J ends lost 2 bases and 3 bases, in that order; junction bases with no gene match: 7. The CDR3 has 15 amino acids. From germline, CDR1 is GTSNPN and CDR2 SVGIG (reference sequence). The CDR3 here is CAWSPWTGVNQPQHF. For the CDR3, the DNA is TGTGCCTGGAGTCCTTGGACAGGCGTCAATCAGCCCCAGCATTTT.

The chain employs TRBV27 and TRBJ2-1, with 9 nucleotides matching TRBD2. J gave up 5 bases and V 1 base, and 3 bases lay outside the gene matches. Germline loops: CDR1 MNHEY, CDR2 SMNVEV (reference sequence). The CDR3 loop spans 15 amino acids. The CDR3 nucleotides read TGTGCCAGCAGTTTATATAGCGGGAGAAACAATGAGCAGTTCTTC. Amino acid sequence: CASSLYSGRNNEQFF.

The chain is built from TRBV5-6 and TRBJ2-1; perhaps TRBD2 as D (5 bases). CDR3 length equals 16 residues. Germline V lookup: CDR1 SGHDT, CDR2 YYEEEE. V lost 2 bases to trimming and J lost 7 bases, with 19 bases between them. CDR3 in amino acids: CASSLVEPAGGNEQFF. Here the CDR3 DNA reads TGTGCCAGCAGCTTAGTAGAACCGGCGGGCGGGAATGAGCAGTTCTTC.

The chain employs TRBV30 and TRBJ2-7, with D tentatively TRBD1 (7 bases). CDR1 is GTSNPN and CDR2 is SVGIG in the germline V gene (reference sequence). V was clipped by 5 bases and J by 3 bases, with 14 bases between them. The CDR3 has 13 residues. The CDR3 here is CAWLDQGGYEQYF. The CDR3 DNA reads as TGTGCCTGGTTAGACCAGGGGGGCTACGAGCAGTACTTC.

The genes are TRBV19 and TRBJ1-5, with D possibly matching TRBD1 (5 bases). Germline V lookup: CDR1 LNHDA, CDR2 SQIVND (reference sequence). The CDR3 is 14 amino acids. Deletions cut 5 bases from V and 3 bases from J, with 11 bases between. Here the CDR3 reads CASSPRQNNQPQHF. CDR3 sequence (DNA): TGTGCCAGTAGTCCTAGACAGAACAATCAGCCCCAGCATTTT.

This clone occurred a few times. The chain couples TRBV7-8 to TRBJ1-1; D ambiguous. Per germline, CDR1 SGHVS and CDR2 FQNEAQ. Trimming pared 5 bases from V and 0 bases from J, leaving 13 bases between. The CDR3 extends over 15 amino acids. In DNA, the CDR3 is TGTGCCAGCAGCCCCCCTGGAGTTATGAACACTGAAGCTTTCTTT. Translating it yields CASSPPGVMNTEAFF.

This clone appeared a single time. The V and J genes are TRBV9 and TRBJ2-2; the D call may be TRBD1 or TRBD2 (6 bases each). Between the trimmed V and J ends, which lost 1 base and 5 bases, there was a span of 9 bases. The germline V gene has CDR1 SGDLS and CDR2 YYNGEE. CDR3 size: 14 residues. The CDR3 DNA reads TGTGCCAGCAGCGTAACAGGGAGGACCGGGGAGCTGTTTTTT. Protein product: CASSVTGRTGELFF.

This chain joins TRBV5-1 and TRBJ2-7; a weak D match, TRBD1 (6 bases). The germline CDR1 and CDR2 sequences are SGHRS and YFSETQ. Deletions cut 4 bases from V and 3 bases from J, with 20 bases between. The CDR3 spans 16 residues. CDR3 sequence: CASSPWDGTPFYEQYF. Here the CDR3 DNA reads TGCGCCAGCAGCCCGTGGGACGGGACACCTTTCTACGAGCAGTACTTC. Drawing the rest from reference TRBV5-1 and TRBJ2-7, the complete variable domain is KAGVTQTPRYLIKTRGQQVTLSCSPISGHRSVSWYQQTPGQGLQFLFEYFSETQRNKGNFPGRFSGRQFSNSRSEMNVSTLELGDSALYLCASSPWDGTPFYEQYFGPGTRLTVT.

This clone was seen just once. Other DNA sequences from this sample encode an identical CDR3 as well. V usage is TRBV27 and J usage is TRBJ2-1, with TRBD1 matching over 11 bases. V lost 5 bases to trimming and J lost 4 bases; unmatched junction nucleotides: 4. The CDR3 length is 15 residues. Germline CDR1 MNHEY, CDR2 SMNVEV (reference sequence). CDR3 amino acids: CASSPGTGGYNEQFF. In nucleotides, the CDR3 is TGTGCCAGCAGTCCGGGGACAGGGGGGTACAATGAGCAGTTCTTC.

The rearrangement uses TRBV7-9 and TRBJ2-7; possibly TRBD1 for D (6 bases). The V gene lost 5 bases and the J gene lost 2 bases, with 10 bases spanning the gap. The CDR3 spans 13 residues. Per germline, CDR1 SEHNR and CDR2 FQNEAQ (reference sequence). CDR3 DNA sequence: TGTGCCAGCAGCCCGTGGACAGCCTACGAGCAGTACTTC. Protein sequence: CASSPWTAYEQYF.

This sequence joins TRBV11-2 and TRBJ2-3; D call uncertain. The V gene's germline CDR1 is SGHAT and CDR2 FQNNGV. This CDR3 is 15 amino acids long. Trimming took 1 base from V and 5 from J, leaving 13 bases between them. CDR3 sequence (DNA): TGTGCCAGCAGCTTAGTCGGCGGTCCCTTAGATACGCAGTATTTT. It is translated as CASSLVGGPLDTQYF.

This rearrangement joins TRBV4-3 to TRBJ2-7, with D hard to call. V was pared by 1 base and J by 3 bases, with 7 bases between. Germline CDR1 LGHNA, CDR2 YSLEER. The CDR3 length is 13 residues. The CDR3 loop is CASSQARFYEQYF. The CDR3 DNA reads as TGCGCCAGCAGCCAAGCCAGGTTCTACGAGCAGTACTTC.

This chain connects TRBV6-1 to TRBJ1-1, with 7 bases identical to TRBD1. The ends lost 5 bases at V and 1 base at J; junction bases unmatched: 4. CDR1 and CDR2 from the germline V gene are MNHNS and SASEGT. The CDR3 is made up of 14 amino acids. The CDR3 loop reads CASSNRQGNTEAFF. As DNA, the CDR3 is TGTGCCAGCAGTAACCGACAGGGGAACACTGAAGCTTTCTTT.

V gene TRBV5-1 combines with J gene TRBJ2-7, with no clear D. The V and J ends lost 0 bases and 2 bases respectively, with 9 bases between them. The germline gives CDR1 SGHRS, CDR2 YFSETQ. The CDR3 runs to 14 residues. CDR3 sequence reads: CASSLEGIPYEQYF. For the CDR3, the DNA is TGCGCCAGCAGCTTGGAGGGCATCCCCTACGAGCAGTACTTC. Full variable domain (missing parts from reference TRBV5-1 and TRBJ2-7): KAGVTQTPRYLIKTRGQQVTLSCSPISGHRSVSWYQQTPGQGLQFLFEYFSETQRNKGNFPGRFSGRQFSNSRSEMNVSTLELGDSALYLCASSLEGIPYEQYFGPGTRLTVT.

The genes are TRBV19 and TRBJ2-1, with D perhaps matching TRBD2 (7 bases). Germline V gene data show CDR1 as LNHDA and CDR2 as SQIVND (reference sequence). V was cut by 3 bases and J by 7 bases, with 13 bases left in between. The CDR3 loop spans 14 amino acids. CDR3 nucleotides: TGTGCCAGTAGTATGCTCGGGGGGCCAAATGAGCAGTTCTTC. Amino acid sequence: CASSMLGGPNEQFF.